A single sample is the source of the 21 T cell receptor beta chains below, sequenced in a study of CD8+ T cells in alopecia areata. Following RNA extraction, reverse transcription yielded cDNA that acted as the sequencing template. Here immunoSEQ multiplex PCR was the method, and the copy in TCRdb shows in-frame clones only, minus some. This sample has about 110,000 clones; under 65% occur once, and the top ten carry 23%. The sample comprised NKG2D-low CD8+ T cells sorted from blood. The receptors shown here come from a human donor with alopecia areata.

A few counts support this clone. This rearrangement joins TRBV13 to TRBJ2-7; no clear D gene. Germline V gene sequence: CDR1 PRHDT, CDR2 FYEKMQ (reference sequence). V lost 6 bases and J 4 bases, leaving 7 bases between the germline ends. The CDR3 runs to 11 residues. In DNA, the CDR3 is TGTGCCAGCAGTAAAGGTTACGAGCAGTACTTC. Translated: CASSKGYEQYF.

The chain joins TRBV28 to TRBJ1-5, with 9 bases aligning to TRBD1. With V trimmed by 5 bases and J by 5 bases, 1 base remained unmatched. This CDR3 has 13 amino acids. CDR1 is MDHEN and CDR2 is SYDVKM in the germline V gene. CDR3 region: CASSGTGYQPQHF. The CDR3 DNA is TGTGCCAGCAGTGGGACAGGGTATCAGCCCCAGCATTTT.

The CDR3 reads CASGSGASSYEQYF. The CDR3 DNA reads TGTGCCAGCGGAAGTGGCGCCAGCTCCTACGAGCAGTACTTC. V and J are TRBV6-6 and TRBJ2-7; D gene uncertain. V was pared by 8 bases and J by 0 bases, with 14 bases between. The CDR3 contains 14 residues. Germline V gene data show CDR1 as MNHNY and CDR2 as SVGAGI (reference sequence).

The chain is built from TRBV27 and TRBJ2-3; D is uncertain. The V and J ends lost 3 bases and 2 bases respectively, with 6 bases between them. Germline CDR1 and CDR2: MNHEY and SMNVEV (reference sequence). This CDR3 is 13 amino acids long. The DNA of the CDR3 is TGTGCCAGCAGTTTCTCTGTCACAGATACGCAGTATTTT. Translated, it gives CASSFSVTDTQYF.

This chain connects TRBV29-1 to TRBJ2-1; D uncertain. Deletions cut 0 bases from V and 13 bases from J, with 10 bases between. This CDR3 has 11 amino acids. Germline-derived CDR1 and CDR2 are SQVTM and ANQGSEA. The CDR3 sequence is CSVEESPDQFF. The CDR3 DNA is TGCAGCGTTGAAGAATCCCCCGACCAGTTCTTC.

V gene TRBV27 combines with J gene TRBJ2-1; D gene ambiguous. The CDR3 runs 13 residues. Germline values: CDR1 MNHEY, CDR2 SMNVEV (reference sequence). V was clipped by 3 bases and J by 5 bases, with 8 bases between them. The DNA of the CDR3 is TGTGCCAGCAGTTTCATTTTGAACAATGAGCAGTTCTTC. This sequence encodes CASSFILNNEQFF.

The chain recombines TRBV30 with TRBJ2-1, with 12 bases identical to TRBD2. After removal of 0 bases from V and 1 base from J, the junction contained 4 bases not matched to a gene. Germline lookup yields CDR1 GTSNPN and CDR2 SVGIG (reference sequence). The CDR3 runs 17 residues. The CDR3 nucleotides read TGTGCCTGGAGTGTAACTAGCGGGAGGAGGTCCTACAATGAGCAGTTCTTC. Translation: CAWSVTSGRRSYNEQFF. Filled out from reference TRBV30 and TRBJ2-1, the complete variable domain reads SQTIHQWPATLVQPVGSPLSLECTVEGTSNPNLYWYRQAAGRGLQLLFYSVGIGQISSEVPQNLSASRPQDRQFILSSKKLLLSDSGFYLCAWSVTSGRRSYNEQFFGPGTRLTVL.

The chain has TRBV15 and TRBJ2-7; 8 nucleotides align to TRBD1. V was pared by 5 bases and J by 2 bases, with 17 bases of the junction left unmatched. The CDR3 covers 18 residues. CDR1 and CDR2 (germline): LNHNV, YYDKDF (reference sequence). CDR3 loop: CATSSGATGQGPAYEQYF. The CDR3 region has the DNA TGTGCCACCAGCTCGGGGGCAACCGGACAGGGACCTGCCTACGAGCAGTACTTC.

This clone has a handful of counts. The chain recombines TRBV29-1 with TRBJ2-4; 9 bases fit TRBD2. The CDR3 is 20 amino acids. Losses at the gene ends were 7 bases for V and 2 bases for J; bases not matched to a gene: 24. From germline, CDR1 is SQVTM and CDR2 ANQGSEA. The CDR3 nucleotides are TGCAGCGCCGGGTGGGTCGGGCTAGCGGGAAGGAGACGGACCAAAAACATTCAGTACTTC. Amino acids: CSAGWVGLAGRRRTKNIQYF.

The gene calls are TRBV15 and TRBJ2-7, with D maybe TRBD1 (6 bases). The V end lost 1 base, the J end lost 2 bases, and 9 bases lay between the germline ends. This CDR3 is 14 amino acids long. CDR1 and CDR2 (germline): LNHNV, YYDKDF (reference sequence). In nucleotides, the CDR3 is TGTGCCACCAGCAGAGGACAGGCAGCCTACGAGCAGTACTTC. Translated, it gives CATSRGQAAYEQYF. The full variable domain, in which reference TRBV15 and TRBJ2-7 provide the parts outside the CDR3, is DAMVIQNPRYQVTQFGKPVTLSCSQTLNHNVMYWYQQKSSQAPKLLFHYYDKDFNNEADTPDNFQSRRPNTSFCFLDIRSPGLGDTAMYLCATSRGQAAYEQYFGPGTRLTVT.

J is TRBJ2-2 and V is TRBV5-4; D gene ambiguous. Germline V gives CDR1 SGHNT, CDR2 YYREEE (reference sequence). Trimming removed 0 bases from V and 0 bases from J, with 9 bases in between. This CDR3 has 16 amino acids. In nucleotides, the CDR3 is TGTGCCAGCAGCTTGGGAGCCAGAACGAACACCGGGGAGCTGTTTTTT. It specifies CASSLGARTNTGELFF.

In this sample, this clone turned up a few times. The rearrangement joins TRBV2 to TRBJ2-3; a weak D match, TRBD1 (5 bases). Trimming took off 1 base at V and 3 bases at J, with 11 bases between the two ends. The CDR3 consists of 15 residues. Germline CDR1 is SNHLY and CDR2 is FYNNEI. CDR3 sequence (DNA): TGTGCCAGCAGTGAAGAAGCAGGGTTGACAGATACGCAGTATTTT. Its translation: CASSEEAGLTDTQYF.

The chain combines TRBV28 with TRBJ1-5; D not certain. V lost 2 bases and J lost 0, with 5 bases in between. This CDR3 spans 14 amino acids. Germline CDR1 MDHEN, CDR2 SYDVKM. The CDR3 DNA reads as TGTGCCAGCAGTTTACCCATTAGCAATCAGCCCCAGCATTTT. Amino acids: CASSLPISNQPQHF.

CDR3 bases: TGTGCCAGCAGTGAAGAACTAGACTACAATGAGCAGTTCTTC. Its translation: CASSEELDYNEQFF. The gene calls are TRBV2 and TRBJ2-1, with D perhaps TRBD2 (5 bases). The CDR3 sequence is 14 residues long. Germline V gives CDR1 SNHLY, CDR2 FYNNEI. The V and J ends lost 1 base and 3 bases respectively, with 7 bases between them.

The chain links TRBV5-6 to TRBJ2-7; the D is unclear. The CDR3 length is 13 residues. V gave up 0 bases and J gave up 3 bases, with 7 bases separating them. Germline V gene data show CDR1 as SGHDT and CDR2 as YYEEEE. CDR3 protein: CASSLGFNYEQYF. Written as DNA, the CDR3 is TGTGCCAGCAGCTTGGGATTTAACTACGAGCAGTACTTC.

This rearrangement joins TRBV6-5 to TRBJ1-1; D is undetermined. CDR3 length equals 13 residues. The germline CDR1 and CDR2 sequences are MNHEY and SVGAGI. V was shortened by 5 bases and J by 5 bases, with 12 bases between the two germline ends. Here the CDR3 DNA reads TGTGCCAGCAGTCCCCTCGCGGGGACTGAAGCTTTCTTT. The encoded protein is CASSPLAGTEAFF.

The gene calls are TRBV19 and TRBJ2-2; D gene ambiguous. The ends were cut back, 4 bases at V and 6 bases at J, with 12 bases in the middle. Germline V gives CDR1 LNHDA, CDR2 SQIVND (reference sequence). The CDR3 is 14 residues long. The CDR3 bases are TGTGCCAGTAGTACCAATCTAGAGCCCGGGGAGCTGTTTTTT. This sequence encodes CASSTNLEPGELFF.

The V call is TRBV29-1, the J call TRBJ2-2; D unclear. Trimming removed 3 bases at V and 4 bases at J, with 3 bases between. This CDR3 region has 11 residues. From germline, CDR1 is SQVTM and CDR2 ANQGSEA. The CDR3: CSVDLTGELFF. CDR3 DNA sequence: TGCAGCGTTGATCTCACCGGGGAGCTGTTTTTT.

The gene calls are TRBV19 and TRBJ2-6; D gene ambiguous. The CDR3 runs to 13 residues. V lost 5 bases, J lost 1 base, and 3 bases lay in between. Germline values: CDR1 LNHDA, CDR2 SQIVND (reference sequence). The DNA for the CDR3 is TGTGCCAGTAGTTTTTCTGGGGCCAACGTCCTGACTTTC. Amino acid sequence: CASSFSGANVLTF.

In its sample, this clone was seen a few times. The sample has other DNA sequences that encode this CDR3 too. V and J are TRBV28 and TRBJ2-5; D is uncertain. V gave up 4 bases and J gave up 4 bases, with 7 bases separating them. The CDR3 spans 12 residues. Germline CDR1 MDHEN, CDR2 SYDVKM. The CDR3 nucleotides are TGTGCCAGCAGTTCCCCCGGAGAGACCCAGTACTTC. Its protein product is CASSSPGETQYF.

J is TRBJ1-2 and V is TRBV9; D perhaps matches TRBD1 (6 bases). CDR1 is SGDLS and CDR2 is YYNGEE in the germline V gene. V was cut by 3 bases and J by 8 bases, with 20 bases left in between. The CDR3 is made up of 15 amino acids. The CDR3 DNA is TGTGCCAGCAGCGCAGGTGAGGGGACAACGAACGGCTACACCTTC. Translated: CASSAGEGTTNGYTF.